This section outlines one T cell receptor beta chain sequence together with its context. The antigen it binds to is not known. Per-base qualities were not stored, and no clone one base away is much larger. The CDR3 contains 15 residues, cysteine and phenylalanine counted. The entry retains the CDR3 DNA only, 45 bases that are in frame from base 1. Taken from the germline V gene (reference sequence), the CDR1 and CDR2 loops are LNHDA and SQIVND. Trimming leaves V shorter by 1 base and J shorter by 9 bases, with the junction holding 7 bases beyond the gene matches. The data stem from a study of control samples from healthy donors and cancer patients (TCRdb year 2020). Library creation used the immunoSEQ multiplex PCR assay. Held by TCRdb, this immuneACCESS table contains in-frame sequences only and omits some clones. Under half of the omission traces to an unresolved V gene where checked; the cause of the rest is unknown. The sample profile shows 150,000 to 180,000 clones; approximately 96% of them were found once. The ten most abundant clones make up approximately 5.7% of the sample.

The chain couples TRBV19 to TRBJ1-3, with 9 central nucleotides matching TRBD1. The clonotype originates from a man in his forties or fifties in good health. The source material was blood. The DNA sequence follows: TGTGCCAGTAGTATAGCCGGGACAGGGTCGGCCACCATATATTTT. It translates as CASSIAGTGSATIYF.